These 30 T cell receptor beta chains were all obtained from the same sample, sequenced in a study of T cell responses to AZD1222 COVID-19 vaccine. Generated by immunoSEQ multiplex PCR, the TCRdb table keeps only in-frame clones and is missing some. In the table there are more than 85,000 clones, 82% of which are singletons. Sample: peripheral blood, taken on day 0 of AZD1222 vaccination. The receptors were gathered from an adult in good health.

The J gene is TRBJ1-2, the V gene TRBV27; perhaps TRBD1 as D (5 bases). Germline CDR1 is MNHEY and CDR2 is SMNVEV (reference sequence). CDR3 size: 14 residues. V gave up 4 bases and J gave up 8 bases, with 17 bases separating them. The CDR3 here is CASSYDSAGWGYTF. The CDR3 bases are TGTGCCAGCAGTTATGACTCGGCAGGGTGGGGCTACACCTTC.

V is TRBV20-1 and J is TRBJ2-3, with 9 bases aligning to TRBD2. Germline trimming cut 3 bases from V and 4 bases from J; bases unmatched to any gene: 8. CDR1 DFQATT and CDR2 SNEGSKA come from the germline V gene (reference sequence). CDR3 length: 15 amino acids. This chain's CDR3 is CSASVLAGPPDTQYF. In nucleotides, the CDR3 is TGCAGTGCTAGTGTCCTAGCGGGGCCTCCAGATACGCAGTATTTT.

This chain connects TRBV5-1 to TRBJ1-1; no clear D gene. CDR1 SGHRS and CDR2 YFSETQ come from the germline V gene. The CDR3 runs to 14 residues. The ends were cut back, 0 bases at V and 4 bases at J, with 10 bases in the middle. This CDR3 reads CASSLGGVITEAFF. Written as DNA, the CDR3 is TGCGCCAGCAGCTTGGGTGGGGTCATCACTGAAGCTTTCTTT.

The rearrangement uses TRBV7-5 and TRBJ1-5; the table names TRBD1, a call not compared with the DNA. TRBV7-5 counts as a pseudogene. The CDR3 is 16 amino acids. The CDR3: CARSVGTARFYQPQHF. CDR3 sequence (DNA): TGTGCCAGAAGCGTCGGGACAGCGAGGTTTTATCAGCCCCAGCATTTT.

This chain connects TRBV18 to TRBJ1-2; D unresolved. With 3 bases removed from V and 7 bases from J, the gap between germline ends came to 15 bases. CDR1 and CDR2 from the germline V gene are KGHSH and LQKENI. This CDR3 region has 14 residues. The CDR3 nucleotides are TGTGCCAGCTCACCCTTAAAAGCGTTCAGTGGCTACACCTTC. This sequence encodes CASSPLKAFSGYTF.

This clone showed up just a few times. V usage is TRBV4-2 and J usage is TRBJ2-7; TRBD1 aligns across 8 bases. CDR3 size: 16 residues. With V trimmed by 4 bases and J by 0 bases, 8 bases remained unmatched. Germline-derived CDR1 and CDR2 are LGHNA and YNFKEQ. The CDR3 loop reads CASSPGTGQGSYEQYF. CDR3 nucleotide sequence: TGTGCCAGCAGCCCCGGAACCGGACAGGGCTCCTACGAGCAGTACTTC.

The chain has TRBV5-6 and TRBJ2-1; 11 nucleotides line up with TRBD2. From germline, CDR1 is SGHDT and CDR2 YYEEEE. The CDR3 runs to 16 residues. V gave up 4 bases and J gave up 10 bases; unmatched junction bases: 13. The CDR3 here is CASSRVSGGDSREQFF. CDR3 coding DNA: TGTGCCAGCAGCCGGGTTAGCGGGGGGGATTCACGGGAGCAGTTCTTC.

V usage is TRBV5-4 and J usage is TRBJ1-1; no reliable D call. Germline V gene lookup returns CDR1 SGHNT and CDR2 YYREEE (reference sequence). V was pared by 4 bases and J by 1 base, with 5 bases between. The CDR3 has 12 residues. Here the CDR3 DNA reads TGTGCCAGCAGCCTCCGGAACACTGAAGCTTTCTTT. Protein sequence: CASSLRNTEAFF.

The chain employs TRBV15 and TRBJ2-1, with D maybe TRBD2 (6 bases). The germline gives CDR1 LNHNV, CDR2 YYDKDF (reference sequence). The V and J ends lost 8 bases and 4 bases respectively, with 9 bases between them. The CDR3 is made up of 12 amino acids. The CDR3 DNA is TGTGCCACCTCCGGGGGTTACAATGAGCAGTTCTTC. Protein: CATSGGYNEQFF.

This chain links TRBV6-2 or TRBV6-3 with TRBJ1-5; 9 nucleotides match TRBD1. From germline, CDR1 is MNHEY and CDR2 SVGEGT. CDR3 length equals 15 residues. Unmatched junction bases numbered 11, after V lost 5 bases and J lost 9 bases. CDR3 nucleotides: TGTGCCAGCAGTACCCACACACAGGGGGCGCGGCCCCAGCATTTT. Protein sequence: CASSTHTQGARPQHF.

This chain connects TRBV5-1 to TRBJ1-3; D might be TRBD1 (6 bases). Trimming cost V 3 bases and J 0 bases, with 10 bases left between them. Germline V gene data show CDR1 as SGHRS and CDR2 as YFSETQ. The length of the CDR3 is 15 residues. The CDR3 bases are TGCGCCAGCAGCTGGGGGGACATCTCTGGAAACACCATATATTTT. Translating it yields CASSWGDISGNTIYF.

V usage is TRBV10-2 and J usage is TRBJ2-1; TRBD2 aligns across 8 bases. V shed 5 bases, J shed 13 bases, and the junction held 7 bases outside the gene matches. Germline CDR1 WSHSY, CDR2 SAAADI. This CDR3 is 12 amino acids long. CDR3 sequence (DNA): TGCGCCAGCAGTAGCGGGGGCCGTATACAGTTCTTC. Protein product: CASSSGGRIQFF.

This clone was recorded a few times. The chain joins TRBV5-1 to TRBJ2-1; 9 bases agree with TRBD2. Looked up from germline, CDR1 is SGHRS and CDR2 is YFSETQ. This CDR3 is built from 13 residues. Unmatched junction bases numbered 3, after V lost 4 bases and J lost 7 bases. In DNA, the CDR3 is TGCGCCAGCAGCACAGCGGGGGGTAATGAGCAGTTCTTC. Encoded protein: CASSTAGGNEQFF.

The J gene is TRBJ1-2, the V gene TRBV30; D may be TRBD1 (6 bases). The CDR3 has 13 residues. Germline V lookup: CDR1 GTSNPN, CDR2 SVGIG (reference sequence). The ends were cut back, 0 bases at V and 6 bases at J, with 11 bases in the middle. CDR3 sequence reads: CAWSVRRGDGYTF. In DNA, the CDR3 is TGTGCCTGGAGTGTACGCAGGGGAGATGGCTACACCTTC.

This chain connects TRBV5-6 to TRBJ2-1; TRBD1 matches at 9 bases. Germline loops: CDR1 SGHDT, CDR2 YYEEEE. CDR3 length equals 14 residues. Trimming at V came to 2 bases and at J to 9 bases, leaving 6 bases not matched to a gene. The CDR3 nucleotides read TGTGCCAGCAGCTTTGGGACAGGGACATTTGAGCAGTTCTTC. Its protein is CASSFGTGTFEQFF.

The CDR3 is CASSFFPQGGVNQPQHF. In nucleotides, the CDR3 is TGTGCCAGCAGTTTTTTCCCCCAGGGTGGCGTCAATCAGCCCCAGCATTTT. The V call is TRBV28, the J call TRBJ1-5; D may be TRBD1 (5 bases). From germline, CDR1 is MDHEN and CDR2 SYDVKM. Between the trimmed V and J ends, which lost 3 bases and 3 bases, there was a span of 18 bases. This CDR3 contains 17 residues.

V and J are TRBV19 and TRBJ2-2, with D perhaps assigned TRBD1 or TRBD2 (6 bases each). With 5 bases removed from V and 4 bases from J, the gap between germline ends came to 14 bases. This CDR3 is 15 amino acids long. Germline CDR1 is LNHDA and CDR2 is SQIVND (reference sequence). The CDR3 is CASSVRGRATGELFF. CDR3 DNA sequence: TGTGCCAGTAGTGTCCGGGGGCGCGCCACCGGGGAGCTGTTTTTT.

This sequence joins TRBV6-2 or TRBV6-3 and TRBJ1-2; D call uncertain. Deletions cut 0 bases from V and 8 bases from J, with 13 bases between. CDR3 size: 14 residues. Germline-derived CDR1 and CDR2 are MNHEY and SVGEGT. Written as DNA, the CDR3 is TGTGCCAGCAGTTACTCGAGGTCAGTTCAAGGCTACACCTTC. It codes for CASSYSRSVQGYTF.

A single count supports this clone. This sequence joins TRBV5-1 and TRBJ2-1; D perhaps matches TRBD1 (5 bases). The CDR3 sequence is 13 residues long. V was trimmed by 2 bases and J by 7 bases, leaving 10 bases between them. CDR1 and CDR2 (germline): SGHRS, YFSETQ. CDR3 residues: CASSFVGQNEQFF. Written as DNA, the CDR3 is TGCGCCAGCAGCTTCGTCGGACAAAATGAGCAGTTCTTC.

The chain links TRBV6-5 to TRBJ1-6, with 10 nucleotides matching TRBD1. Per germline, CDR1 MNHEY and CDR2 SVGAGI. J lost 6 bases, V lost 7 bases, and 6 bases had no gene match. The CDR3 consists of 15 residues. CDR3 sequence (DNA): TGTGCCAGCACCCCCCGGGACAGGGGTAATTCACCCCTCCACTTT. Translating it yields CASTPRDRGNSPLHF.

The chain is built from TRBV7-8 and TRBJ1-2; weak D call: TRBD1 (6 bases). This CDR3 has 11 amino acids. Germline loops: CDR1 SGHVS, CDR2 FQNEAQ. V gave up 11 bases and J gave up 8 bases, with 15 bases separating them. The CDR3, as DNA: TGTGCCGGGAGCGGGGGCTACGGCTACACCTTC. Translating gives CAGSGGYGYTF.

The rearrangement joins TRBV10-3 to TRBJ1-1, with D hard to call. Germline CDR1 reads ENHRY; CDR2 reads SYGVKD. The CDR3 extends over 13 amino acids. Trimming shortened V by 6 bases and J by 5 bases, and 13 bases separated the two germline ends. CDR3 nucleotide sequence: TGTGCCATCAGCCCACAAATTGGGACTGAAGCTTTCTTT. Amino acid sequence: CAISPQIGTEAFF.

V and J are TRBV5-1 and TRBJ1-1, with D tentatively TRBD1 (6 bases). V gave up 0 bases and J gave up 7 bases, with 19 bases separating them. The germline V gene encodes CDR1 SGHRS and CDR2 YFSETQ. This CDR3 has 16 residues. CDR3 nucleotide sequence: TGCGCCAGCAGCTTGGCCCGAGGCGGGGGCCTTGTTGAAGCTTTCTTT. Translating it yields CASSLARGGGLVEAFF.

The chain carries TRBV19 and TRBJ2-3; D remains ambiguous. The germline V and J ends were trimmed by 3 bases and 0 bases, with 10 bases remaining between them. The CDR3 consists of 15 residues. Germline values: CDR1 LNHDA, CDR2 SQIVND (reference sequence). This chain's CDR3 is CASSMVAVSTDTQYF. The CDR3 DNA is TGTGCCAGTAGTATGGTGGCGGTTAGCACAGATACGCAGTATTTT.

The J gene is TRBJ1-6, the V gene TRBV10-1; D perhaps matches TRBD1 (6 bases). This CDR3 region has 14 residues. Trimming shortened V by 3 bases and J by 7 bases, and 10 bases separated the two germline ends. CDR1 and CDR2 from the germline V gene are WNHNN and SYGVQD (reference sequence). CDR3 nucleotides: TGCGCCAGCAGTGAAGGGGGGAACAATTCACCCCTCCACTTT. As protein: CASSEGGNNSPLHF.

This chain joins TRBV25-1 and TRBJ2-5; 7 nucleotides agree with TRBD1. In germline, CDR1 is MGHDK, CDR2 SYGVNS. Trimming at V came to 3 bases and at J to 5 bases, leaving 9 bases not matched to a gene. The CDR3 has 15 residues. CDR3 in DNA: TGTGCCAGCAGTGACCCGGGACAGTTTGGGGAGACCCAGTACTTC. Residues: CASSDPGQFGETQYF.

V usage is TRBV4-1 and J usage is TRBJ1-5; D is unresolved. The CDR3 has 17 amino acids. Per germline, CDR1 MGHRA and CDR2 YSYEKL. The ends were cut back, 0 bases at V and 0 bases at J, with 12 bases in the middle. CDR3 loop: CASSQDPGQYSNQPQHF. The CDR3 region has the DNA TGCGCCAGCAGCCAAGACCCCGGCCAGTATAGCAATCAGCCCCAGCATTTT.

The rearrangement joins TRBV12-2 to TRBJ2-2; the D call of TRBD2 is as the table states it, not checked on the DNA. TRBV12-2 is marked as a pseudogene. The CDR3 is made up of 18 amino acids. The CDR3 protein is CASRLGYRGAGGTGELFF. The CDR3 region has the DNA TGTGCAAGTCGCTTAGGGTACCGGGGGGCAGGAGGAACCGGGGAGCTGTTTTTT.

The CDR3 nucleotides read TGCGCCAGCACCCCGGACAGGGCTAACTATGGCTACACCTTC. As protein: CASTPDRANYGYTF. The rearrangement uses TRBV5-1 and TRBJ1-2, with 8 positions matching TRBD1. V gave up 6 bases and J gave up 0 bases; unmatched junction bases: 4. Germline V CDR1 and CDR2: SGHRS, YFSETQ. The CDR3 runs 14 residues.

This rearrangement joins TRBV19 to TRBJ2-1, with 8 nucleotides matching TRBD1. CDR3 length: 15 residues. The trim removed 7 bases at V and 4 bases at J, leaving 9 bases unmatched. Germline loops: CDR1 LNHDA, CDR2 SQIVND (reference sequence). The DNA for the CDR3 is TGTGCCAGTACCCTGGGGACAGGTAATTACAATGAGCAGTTCTTC. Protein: CASTLGTGNYNEQFF.